Included here is one T cell receptor beta chain sequence, with context. The data are from a study of blood T cells in healthy people across ages. Whole-study context: Template switching recovered approximately one barcoded beta molecule for every two T cells.

Primed by a sample-barcoded 5' primer and a J-beta primer mix, a second PCR proceeded for 7 to 11 cycles. MiXCR was run by TCRdb on the 5' RACE reads, yielding one entry per CDR3 protein. This table has approximately 1,100,000 distinct CDR3 sequences, 40% to 45% appearing once. Germline V lookup: CDR1 SGDLS, CDR2 YYNGEE. This CDR3 is built from 13 residues. The V end lost 3 bases, the J end lost 7 bases, and 13 bases lay between the germline ends. Material for sequencing was blood. This TCR came from an older woman in good health. The V and J genes are TRBV9 and TRBJ1-2; D gene unclear. The CDR3 DNA sequence: TGTGCCAGCAGCGGAGGGCGGGGAATTGGCTACACCTTC. It translates to CASSGGRGIGYTF.